A selection of T cell receptor beta chains follows, all from one sample in a study of OX40 agonist ivuxolimab in advanced cancers. Sequenced by immunoSEQ multiplex PCR; TCRdb stores in-frame clones only, minus some. This sample has some 90,000 clones, with around 90% found just once. The starting material was CD4+ or CD8+ T cells sorted from blood, obtained in a trial of the OX40 agonist ivuxolimab. Every receptor here comes from an adult with an advanced solid tumor such as melanoma, head and neck, liver or kidney cancer. Each CDR3 is given with its conserved first and last residue. D genes are given only for firm matches. Where a row states a size, it is once, few, many or the class of an expanded clone; other rows omit it.

v_call	d_call	j_call	clone_size	cdr3_aa	cdr3_nt
TRBV6-6	.	TRBJ2-1	.	CATREYNEQFF	TGTGCCACGCGAGAGTACAATGAGCAGTTCTTC
TRBV7-2	.	TRBJ1-4	.	CASSRVDNEKLFF	TGTGCCAGCAGCCGAGTTGACAATGAAAAACTGTTTTTT
TRBV7-9	TRBD2	TRBJ2-5	.	CASSFGTSGRETQYF	TGTGCCAGCAGCTTCGGGACTAGCGGTAGGGAGACCCAGTACTTC
TRBV30	.	TRBJ2-7	.	CAWSGGRESSYEQYF	TGTGCCTGGAGTGGGGGACGAGAATCTTCTTACGAGCAGTACTTC
TRBV2	.	TRBJ2-7	.	CASGDSTVYEQYF	TGTGCCAGCGGAGATAGCACAGTCTACGAGCAGTACTTC
TRBV30	.	TRBJ1-2	.	CAWMGGRVNYGYTF	TGTGCCTGGATGGGGGGGCGGGTGAACTATGGCTACACCTTC
TRBV2	TRBD2	TRBJ2-5	.	CASTRDSRGGETQYF	TGTGCCAGCACCAGGGACTCCCGCGGGGGAGAGACCCAGTACTTC
TRBV7-2	.	TRBJ1-3	few	CASSFPGNTIYF	TGTGCCAGCAGCTTTCCTGGAAACACCATATATTTT
TRBV5-4	TRBD2	TRBJ2-1	.	CASSSLAGGNEQFF	TGTGCCAGCAGCTCACTAGCGGGAGGTAATGAGCAGTTCTTC
TRBV19	.	TRBJ1-4	.	CASSIVIREKLFF	TGTGCCAGTAGTATAGTCATCCGAGAAAAACTGTTTTTT
TRBV11-2	.	TRBJ2-2	.	CASSLDGSNAGELFF	TGTGCCAGCAGCTTAGATGGGTCCAACGCCGGGGAGCTGTTTTTT
TRBV28	TRBD1	TRBJ2-7	.	CATRGTGDLRPYEQYF	TGTGCCACCAGGGGGACAGGGGATTTGAGGCCCTACGAGCAGTACTTC
TRBV28	.	TRBJ2-1	.	CASSLAYNEQFF	TGTGCCAGCAGTTTGGCCTACAATGAGCAGTTCTTC
TRBV10-3	TRBD1	TRBJ2-2	few	CAISERQGLEELFF	TGTGCCATCAGTGAGCGACAGGGGCTGGAGGAGCTGTTTTTT